In this sample, the clone carrying this T cell receptor beta chain turned up a few times. What it recognizes is unknown. The length of the CDR3 is 12 residues. V was clipped by 6 bases and J by 10 bases, with 15 bases between them. Germline CDR1 reads MNHNY; CDR2 reads SVGAGI (reference sequence). The data were taken from a study of cytomegalovirus exposure and HLA in healthy donors. PCR was performed using 60 Vbeta and 13 Jbeta primers. Under the authors' procedure: Later work found roughly 80 million unique TCR beta chains, with approximately 12 million shared. Assay: immunoSEQ multiplex PCR; the TCRdb copy retains only in-frame clones and omits some. V and J calls and clone size are copied from that table; D and trimming were computed from the DNA. The sample includes approximately 190,000 clones, about an eighth of them seen just once. Notes on the study in general: The study assumed roughly uniform donor sequencing depth for presence/absence analyses. Rarity marked most TCR sequences, yet some public TCRs occurred in many donors. Per a later analysis, HLA-associated TCR beta chains showed more clonal expansion than other, equally common TCR beta chains.

The receptor was derived from a man over 45 in good health and CMV-seropositive. The rearrangement uses TRBV6-6 and TRBJ1-2; tentative D call: TRBD1 (5 bases). Sequenced: PBMCs. The CDR3 DNA is TGTGCCAGCAGATTCGCCCAGGGCCTCTACACCTTC. This sequence encodes CASRFAQGLYTF.